What follows are 26 T cell receptor beta chains derived from one specimen sequenced in a study of identical twins. Each CDR3 protein gets one entry after TCRdb re-called the 5' RACE reads with MiXCR. The table lists about 340,000 distinct CDR3 sequences, around an eighth of them singletons. These data were also filed under a second study, of yellow fever vaccine responses in identical twins.

Sequencing input: CD8+ T cells sorted from blood. The receptors here all came from a young woman in good health.

This clonotype was seen more than once but under ten times. The chain employs TRBV10-3 and TRBJ2-3; D is tentatively TRBD1 or TRBD2 (5 bases each). The germline V gene encodes CDR1 ENHRY and CDR2 SYGVKD. V dropped 2 bases and J dropped 1 base, with 16 bases sitting between them. CDR3 length equals 17 residues. CDR3 sequence (DNA): TGTGCCATCAGTGAGATGGGACCGTCCGCGGGCACAGATACGCAGTATTTT. Amino acid sequence: CAISEMGPSAGTDTQYF.

The chain recombines TRBV21-1 with TRBJ2-7; the table's TRBD1 call for D was not verified on the DNA. TRBV21-1 constitutes a pseudogene. CDR3 length: 14 amino acids. In nucleotides, the CDR3 is TGTGCCAACGACACAGGGAGAGGCTGGAACGAGCAGTACGTC. Protein sequence: CANDTGRGWNEQYV.

This clonotype was seen a few times. J is TRBJ1-2 and V is TRBV25-1; tentative D call: TRBD1 (5 bases). The germline gives CDR1 MGHDK, CDR2 SYGVNS. The CDR3 length is 13 residues. V lost 4 bases, J lost 8 bases, and 14 bases lay in between. This CDR3 is CASSVSGAGGYTF. Here the CDR3 DNA reads TGTGCCAGCAGTGTCTCCGGGGCGGGGGGCTACACCTTC.

This clonotype came up a few times. The chain employs TRBV27 and TRBJ1-5, with D uncertain. Trimming took 4 bases from V and 4 from J, leaving 8 bases between them. The CDR3 spans 13 residues. Germline CDR1 and CDR2: MNHEY and SMNVEV (reference sequence). DNA for the CDR3: TGTGCCAGCAGTTGGTCAGGTAATCAGCCCCAGCATTTT. Translating gives CASSWSGNQPQHF.

This clonotype was detected only a few times. The J gene is TRBJ1-1, the V gene TRBV24-1; 7 bases match TRBD1. With V trimmed by 9 bases and J by 4 bases, 7 bases remained unmatched. Germline lookup yields CDR1 KGHDR and CDR2 SFDVKD. This CDR3 is 13 amino acids long. The CDR3 sequence is CATRTQGGTEAFF. The DNA for the CDR3 is TGTGCCACCCGAACTCAGGGGGGCACTGAAGCTTTCTTT.

A word on this clonotype: A read error is possible here, since a much larger clone lies one base away. V gene TRBV5-1 combines with J gene TRBJ2-7; TRBD1 is a possible D gene (6 bases). CDR1 is SGHRS and CDR2 is YFSETQ in the germline V gene. The CDR3 is 11 amino acids. CDR3 coding DNA: TGCACCAGCAGGGGCGGGTACGAGCAGTACTTC. This gives the protein CTSRGGYEQYF. Full variable domain (missing parts from reference TRBV5-1 and TRBJ2-7): KAGVTQTPRYLIKTRGQQVTLSCSPISGHRSVSWYQQTPGQGLQFLFEYFSETQRNKGNFPGRFSGRQFSNSRSEMNVSTLELGDSALYLCTSRGGYEQYFGPGTRLTVT.

This chain joins TRBV19 and TRBJ2-1; 7 bases match TRBD1. The V gene's germline CDR1 is LNHDA and CDR2 SQIVND (reference sequence). Trimming took 4 bases from V and 4 from J; bases not matched to a gene: 19. CDR3 length: 19 residues. The CDR3 DNA is TGTGCCAGTAGTACCCTGCAGGGGGTCCTGTCCCCTTTATACAATGAGCAGTTCTTC. It codes for CASSTLQGVLSPLYNEQFF.

The gene calls are TRBV9 and TRBJ2-3; 11 nucleotides match TRBD2. CDR3 size: 15 residues. V lost 10 bases to trimming and J lost 3 bases; unmatched junction nucleotides: 10. Germline V CDR1 and CDR2: SGDLS, YYNGEE. CDR3 DNA sequence: TGTGCCGGAAGTACTAGCGGGAGTGTTACAGATACGCAGTATTTT. Translating it yields CAGSTSGSVTDTQYF.

J is TRBJ1-5 and V is TRBV6-5; D ambiguous. The CDR3 has 13 residues. Trimming cost V 0 bases and J 5 bases, with 5 bases left between them. In germline, CDR1 is MNHEY, CDR2 SVGAGI. CDR3 nucleotides: TGTGCCAGCAGTTACTCGCTGGATCAGCCCCAGCATTTT. This codes for CASSYSLDQPQHF.

The chain combines TRBV11-2 with TRBJ2-1, with a tentative D call TRBD1 (6 bases). This CDR3 has 22 residues. Germline V gene data show CDR1 as SGHAT and CDR2 as FQNNGV. Trimming removed 0 bases at V and 0 bases at J, with 27 bases between. The CDR3 nucleotides read TGTGCCAGCAGCTTAGAGAGATGGGAGCGACAGGTAGGCCCAAGCTCCTACAATGAGCAGTTCTTC. Protein: CASSLERWERQVGPSSYNEQFF.

This clonotype was seen repeatedly, ten times or more. The chain joins TRBV3-1 to TRBJ2-3, with a tentative D call TRBD1 (5 bases). The CDR3 covers 15 residues. CDR1 LGHDT and CDR2 YNNKEL come from the germline V gene (reference sequence). Trimming pared 0 bases from V and 1 base from J, leaving 8 bases between. The CDR3 spells CASSQDPRGTDTQYF. The CDR3, as DNA: TGTGCCAGCAGCCAAGATCCCAGGGGCACAGATACGCAGTATTTT.

V gene TRBV7-9 combines with J gene TRBJ2-5; D may match TRBD1 or TRBD2 (5 bases each). The CDR3 runs 15 residues. V was cut by 1 base and J by 4 bases, with 13 bases left in between. CDR1 and CDR2 (germline): SEHNR, FQNEAQ (reference sequence). Here the CDR3 reads CASSLVTGRAETQYF. DNA of the CDR3: TGTGCCAGCAGCTTAGTGACGGGACGGGCAGAGACCCAGTACTTC.

J is TRBJ2-3 and V is TRBV9, with D unclear. Trimming shortened V by 3 bases and J by 1 base, and 12 bases separated the two germline ends. Germline V gene lookup returns CDR1 SGDLS and CDR2 YYNGEE. The CDR3 sequence is 15 residues long. CDR3 region: CASSATGDRTDTQYF. In DNA, the CDR3 is TGTGCCAGCAGCGCTACCGGCGACCGCACAGATACGCAGTATTTT. Full variable domain (remainder filled in from reference TRBV9 and TRBJ2-3): DSGVTQTPKHLITATGQRVTLRCSPRSGDLSVYWYQQSLDQGLQFLIQYYNGEERAKGNILERFSAQQFPDLHSELNLSSLELGDSALYFCASSATGDRTDTQYFGPGTRLTVL.

Written as DNA, the CDR3 is TGTGCCAGCAGCTTAGGACGGGTGAACACTGAAGCTTTCTTT. This sequence encodes CASSLGRVNTEAFF. The V and J genes are TRBV7-6 and TRBJ1-1; D ambiguous. The germline CDR1 and CDR2 sequences are SGHVS and FNYEAQ. Trimming cost V 1 base and J 0 bases, with 6 bases left between them. CDR3 length: 14 amino acids.

This clonotype was counted many times. The chain has TRBV11-2 and TRBJ2-7; the D is unclear. There are 13 residues in the CDR3. Germline V gene data show CDR1 as SGHAT and CDR2 as FQNNGV. V was clipped by 1 base and J by 3 bases, with 7 bases between them. Here the CDR3 DNA reads TGTGCCAGCAGCTTAGGTCACAGCTACGAGCAGTACGTC. Translated, it gives CASSLGHSYEQYV.

In this sample, this clonotype turned up a few times. The chain employs TRBV12-3 or TRBV12-4 and TRBJ2-3, with 8 bases aligning to TRBD2. The V and J ends lost 6 bases and 4 bases, in that order; junction bases with no gene match: 6. The CDR3 extends over 14 amino acids. CDR3: CASRPGLVADTQYF. The CDR3 DNA follows: TGTGCCAGCAGACCGGGACTAGTCGCAGATACGCAGTATTTT.

This rearrangement joins TRBV7-9 to TRBJ2-7, with 8 bases identical to TRBD1. The CDR3 runs 13 residues. J was trimmed by 5 bases and V by 3 bases; bases with no gene match: 3. Germline CDR1 and CDR2: SEHNR and FQNEAQ (reference sequence). In DNA, the CDR3 is TGTGCCAGCAGCTTGGGACAGGTCGACGAGCAGTACGTC. It translates to CASSLGQVDEQYV.

The J gene is TRBJ2-2, the V gene TRBV14; 8 bases are shared with TRBD2. V gave up 4 bases and J gave up 6 bases; unmatched junction bases: 7. From germline, CDR1 is SGHDN and CDR2 FVKESK. The CDR3 contains 15 residues. Written as DNA, the CDR3 is TGTGCCAGCAGCCTCACGGGGGGGAGCGCCGGGGAGCTGTTTTTT. This codes for CASSLTGGSAGELFF.

This clonotype has at least ten counts. The chain combines TRBV6-4 with TRBJ1-1; D is ambiguous. Trimming pared 0 bases from V and 9 bases from J, leaving 23 bases between. CDR3 size: 17 residues. CDR1 and CDR2 (germline): MRHNA, SNTAGT. The CDR3 here is CASSDSHSGGDLAKAFF. The CDR3 bases are TGTGCCAGCAGTGACTCACATTCGGGAGGCGACCTCGCTAAAGCTTTCTTT.

This clonotype was counted a few times. The rearrangement joins TRBV7-6 to TRBJ2-1; the match to TRBD1 covers 11 bases. The germline V gene has CDR1 SGHVS and CDR2 FNYEAQ. J gave up 6 bases and V 4 bases, and 5 bases lay outside the gene matches. This CDR3 region has 15 residues. The CDR3 is CASSWGQGGPNEQFF. The DNA of the CDR3 is TGTGCCAGCAGCTGGGGACAGGGGGGTCCCAATGAGCAGTTCTTC.

V gene TRBV20-1 combines with J gene TRBJ2-7, with 10 positions matching TRBD2. CDR1 DFQATT and CDR2 SNEGSKA come from the germline V gene (reference sequence). V lost 1 base to trimming and J lost 3 bases; unmatched junction nucleotides: 12. The CDR3 is 17 residues long. CDR3 region: CSARAPAGGPQYYEQYF. The CDR3 region has the DNA TGCAGTGCTAGAGCGCCAGCGGGAGGGCCCCAATACTACGAGCAGTACTTC.

This chain uses TRBV11-3 with TRBJ2-7, with no clear D. The CDR3 loop spans 11 amino acids. Germline CDR1 is SGHNT and CDR2 is YENEEA. The V gene lost 5 bases and the J gene lost 6 bases, with 8 bases spanning the gap. The CDR3 region has the DNA TGTGCCAGCAGCCCCGGGCGCGAGCAGTACTTC. The encoded protein is CASSPGREQYF.

The chain has TRBV7-9 and TRBJ2-7, with TRBD2 matching 10 bases. The CDR3 spans 16 residues. Germline CDR1 and CDR2: SEHNR and FQNEAQ (reference sequence). After removal of 5 bases from V and 2 bases from J, the junction contained 9 bases not matched to a gene. CDR3 nucleotide sequence: TGTGCCAGCAGCCCCCCACTAGCGGGAAACCCCTACGAGCAGTACTTC. Its translation: CASSPPLAGNPYEQYF.

This clonotype was seen more than once but under ten times. The CDR3 DNA follows: TGCGCCAGCAGCTCCCAGTCAGGGGCAACTAATGAAAAACTGTTTTTT. Its translation is CASSSQSGATNEKLFF. The chain uses TRBV5-1 and TRBJ1-4; D possibly corresponds to TRBD1 (6 bases). From germline, CDR1 is SGHRS and CDR2 YFSETQ. The CDR3 totals 16 residues. V lost 3 bases and J 0 bases, leaving 12 bases between the germline ends.

The chain employs TRBV7-9 and TRBJ2-7; D not certain. This CDR3 contains 14 residues. Trimming took 1 base from V and 7 from J, leaving 14 bases between them. Germline V gives CDR1 SEHNR, CDR2 FQNEAQ (reference sequence). This CDR3 is CASSLGLGSREQYV. The CDR3 bases are TGTGCCAGCAGCTTAGGGCTGGGTTCGCGTGAGCAGTACGTC.

The CDR3 nucleotides are TGTGCCAGCAGTACCGGGACTATCAATGAGCAGTTCTTC. It codes for CASSTGTINEQFF. The gene calls are TRBV27 and TRBJ2-1; 7 positions match TRBD2. The CDR3 covers 13 residues. The V segment lost 5 bases and the J segment 6 bases; nucleotides outside the gene matches: 4. Germline values: CDR1 MNHEY, CDR2 SMNVEV (reference sequence).